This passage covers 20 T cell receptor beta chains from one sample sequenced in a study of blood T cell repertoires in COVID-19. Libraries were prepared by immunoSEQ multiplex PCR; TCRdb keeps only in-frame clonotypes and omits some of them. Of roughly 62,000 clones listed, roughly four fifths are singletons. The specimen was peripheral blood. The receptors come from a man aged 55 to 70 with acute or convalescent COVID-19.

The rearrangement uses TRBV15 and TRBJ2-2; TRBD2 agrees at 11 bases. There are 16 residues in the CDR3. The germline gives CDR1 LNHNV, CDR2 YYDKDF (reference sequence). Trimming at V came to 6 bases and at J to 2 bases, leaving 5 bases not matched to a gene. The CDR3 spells CATRRGLAENTGELFF. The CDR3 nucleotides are TGTGCCACCAGGAGGGGACTAGCGGAAAACACCGGGGAGCTGTTTTTT.

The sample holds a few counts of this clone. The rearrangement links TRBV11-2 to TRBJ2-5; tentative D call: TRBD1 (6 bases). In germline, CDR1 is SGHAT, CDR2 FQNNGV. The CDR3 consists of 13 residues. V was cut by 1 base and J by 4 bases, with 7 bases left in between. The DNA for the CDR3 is TGTGCCAGCAGCTTAGTAGGGGGAGAGACCCAGTACTTC. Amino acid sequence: CASSLVGGETQYF.

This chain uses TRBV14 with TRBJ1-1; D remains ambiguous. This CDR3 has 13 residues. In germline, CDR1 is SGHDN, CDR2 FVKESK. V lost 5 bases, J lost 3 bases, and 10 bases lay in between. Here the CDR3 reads CASSWYRDTEAFF. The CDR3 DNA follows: TGTGCCAGCAGCTGGTACCGGGACACTGAAGCTTTCTTT. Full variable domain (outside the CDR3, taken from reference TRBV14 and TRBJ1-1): EAGVTQFPSHSVIEKGQTVTLRCDPISGHDNLYWYRRVMGKEIKFLLHFVKESKQDESGMPNNRFLAERTGGTYSTLKVQPAELEDSGVYFCASSWYRDTEAFFGQGTRLTVV.

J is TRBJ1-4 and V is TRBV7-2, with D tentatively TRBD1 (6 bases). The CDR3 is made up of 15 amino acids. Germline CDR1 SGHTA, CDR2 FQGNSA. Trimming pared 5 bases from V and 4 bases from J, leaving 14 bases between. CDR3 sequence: CASSPQTGLNEKLFF. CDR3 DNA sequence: TGTGCCAGCAGCCCCCAGACAGGCCTTAATGAAAAACTGTTTTTT.

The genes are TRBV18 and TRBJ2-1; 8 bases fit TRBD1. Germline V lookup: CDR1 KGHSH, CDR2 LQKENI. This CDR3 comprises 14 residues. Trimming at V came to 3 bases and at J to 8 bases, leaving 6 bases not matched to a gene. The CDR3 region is CASSPPDRVYEQFF. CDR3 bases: TGTGCCAGCTCACCTCCGGACAGGGTCTATGAGCAGTTCTTC.

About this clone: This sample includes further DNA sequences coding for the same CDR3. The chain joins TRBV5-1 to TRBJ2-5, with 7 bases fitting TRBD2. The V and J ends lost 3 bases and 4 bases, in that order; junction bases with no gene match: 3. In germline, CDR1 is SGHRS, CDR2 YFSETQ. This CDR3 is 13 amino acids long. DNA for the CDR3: TGCGCCAGCAGCTCCTTAGCGGGAGAGACCCAGTACTTC. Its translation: CASSSLAGETQYF.

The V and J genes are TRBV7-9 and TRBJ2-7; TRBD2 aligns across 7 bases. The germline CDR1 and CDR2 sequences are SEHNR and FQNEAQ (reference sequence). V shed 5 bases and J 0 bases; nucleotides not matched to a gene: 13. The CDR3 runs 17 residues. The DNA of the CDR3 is TGTGCCAGCAGCGAACTCGGGCTAGCGGTCAACTCCTACGAGCAGTACTTC. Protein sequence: CASSELGLAVNSYEQYF.

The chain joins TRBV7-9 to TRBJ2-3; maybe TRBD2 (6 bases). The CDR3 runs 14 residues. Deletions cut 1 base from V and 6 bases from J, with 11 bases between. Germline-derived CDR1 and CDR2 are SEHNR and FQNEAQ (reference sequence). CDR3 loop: CASSLEAGSDTQYF. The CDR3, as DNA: TGTGCCAGCAGCTTAGAGGCGGGATCGGATACGCAGTATTTT.

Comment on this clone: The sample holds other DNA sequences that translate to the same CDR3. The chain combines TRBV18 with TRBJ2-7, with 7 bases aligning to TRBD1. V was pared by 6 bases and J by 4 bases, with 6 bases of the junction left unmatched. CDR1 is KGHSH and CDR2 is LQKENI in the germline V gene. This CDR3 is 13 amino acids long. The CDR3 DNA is TGTGCCAGCTCCCCGGGACAGACTTACGAGCAGTACTTC. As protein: CASSPGQTYEQYF. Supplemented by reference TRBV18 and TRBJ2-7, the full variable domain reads NAGVMQNPRHLVRRRGQEARLRCSPMKGHSHVYWYRQLPEEGLKFMVYLQKENIIDESGMPKERFSAEFPKEGPSILRIQQVVRGDSAAYFCASSPGQTYEQYFGPGTRLTVT.

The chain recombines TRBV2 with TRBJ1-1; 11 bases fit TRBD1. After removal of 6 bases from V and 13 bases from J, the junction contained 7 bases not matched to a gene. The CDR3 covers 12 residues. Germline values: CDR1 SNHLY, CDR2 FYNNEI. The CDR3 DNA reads TGTGCCAGCAGCAGGGACAGGGGGTTAGTTTTCTTT. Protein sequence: CASSRDRGLVFF. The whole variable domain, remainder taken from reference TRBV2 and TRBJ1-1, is EPEVTQTPSHQVTQMGQEVILRCVPISNHLYFYWYRQILGQKVEFLVSFYNNEISEKSEIFDDQFSVERPDGSNFTLKIRSTKLEDSAMYFCASSRDRGLVFFGQGTRLTVV.

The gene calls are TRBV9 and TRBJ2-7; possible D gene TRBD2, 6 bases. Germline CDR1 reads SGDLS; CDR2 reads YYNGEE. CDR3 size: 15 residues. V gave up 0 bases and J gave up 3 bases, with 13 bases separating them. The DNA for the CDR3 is TGTGCCAGCAGCGTAGGGTCGGGACTCGGCTACGAGCAGTACTTC. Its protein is CASSVGSGLGYEQYF.

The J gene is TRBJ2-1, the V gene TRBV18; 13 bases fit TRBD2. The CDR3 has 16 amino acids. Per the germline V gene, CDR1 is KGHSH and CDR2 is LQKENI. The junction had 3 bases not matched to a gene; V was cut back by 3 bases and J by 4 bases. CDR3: CASSPRTSGSYNEQFF. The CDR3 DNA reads TGTGCCAGCTCACCTCGGACTAGCGGGAGTTACAATGAGCAGTTCTTC.

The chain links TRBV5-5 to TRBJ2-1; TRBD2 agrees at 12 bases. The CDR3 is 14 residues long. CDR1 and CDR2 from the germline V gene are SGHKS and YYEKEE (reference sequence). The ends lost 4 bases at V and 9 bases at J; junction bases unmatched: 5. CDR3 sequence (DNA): TGTGCCAGCAGCCGACTAGCGGGAGTAGGTGAGCAGTTCTTC. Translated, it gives CASSRLAGVGEQFF.

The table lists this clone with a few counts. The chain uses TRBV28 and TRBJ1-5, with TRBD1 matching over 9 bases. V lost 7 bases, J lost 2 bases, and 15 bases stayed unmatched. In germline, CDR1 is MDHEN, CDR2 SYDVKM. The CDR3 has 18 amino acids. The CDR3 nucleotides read TGTGCCAGCACCCGTCCCGGGACAGGGTTAAAGGGCAATCAGCCCCAGCATTTT. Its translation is CASTRPGTGLKGNQPQHF.

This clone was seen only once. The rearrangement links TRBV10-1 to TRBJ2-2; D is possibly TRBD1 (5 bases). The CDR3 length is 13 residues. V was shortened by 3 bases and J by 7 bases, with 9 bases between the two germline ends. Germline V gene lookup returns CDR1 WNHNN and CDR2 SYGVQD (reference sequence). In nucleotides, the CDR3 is TGCGCCAGCAGTGACAGGGTTGTCGGGGAGCTGTTTTTT. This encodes CASSDRVVGELFF.

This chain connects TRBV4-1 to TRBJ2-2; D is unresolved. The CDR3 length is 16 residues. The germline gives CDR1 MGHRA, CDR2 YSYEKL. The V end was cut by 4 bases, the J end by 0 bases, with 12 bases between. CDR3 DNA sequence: TGCGCCAGCAGCCCTAACCTACTAACGAACACCGGGGAGCTGTTTTTT. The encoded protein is CASSPNLLTNTGELFF.

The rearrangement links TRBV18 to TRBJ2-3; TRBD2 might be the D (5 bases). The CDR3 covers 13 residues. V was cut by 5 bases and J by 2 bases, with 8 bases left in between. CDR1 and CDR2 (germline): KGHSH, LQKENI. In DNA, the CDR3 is TGTGCCAGCTCAGGAGGAGTCACAGATACGCAGTATTTT. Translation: CASSGGVTDTQYF.

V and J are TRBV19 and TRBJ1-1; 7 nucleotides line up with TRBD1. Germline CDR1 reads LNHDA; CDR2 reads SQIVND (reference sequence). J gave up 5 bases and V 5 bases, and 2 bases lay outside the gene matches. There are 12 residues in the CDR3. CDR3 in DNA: TGTGCCAGTAGTCCAGGGGGGACTGAAGCTTTCTTT. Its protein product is CASSPGGTEAFF.

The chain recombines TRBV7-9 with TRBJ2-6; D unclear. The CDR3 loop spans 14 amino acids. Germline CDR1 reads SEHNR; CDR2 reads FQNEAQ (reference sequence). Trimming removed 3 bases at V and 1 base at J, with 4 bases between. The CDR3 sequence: CASSFSSGANVLTF. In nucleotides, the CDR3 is TGTGCCAGCAGCTTCTCGTCTGGGGCCAACGTCCTGACTTTC.

The CDR3 DNA is TGTGCCAGTAGTATGGGACAGGGGGCTTTCAATTCACCCCTCCACTTT. This encodes CASSMGQGAFNSPLHF. This chain uses TRBV19 with TRBJ1-6, with 12 nucleotides matching TRBD1. The CDR3 loop spans 16 amino acids. CDR1 and CDR2 (germline): LNHDA, SQIVND (reference sequence). Germline trimming cut 3 bases from V and 7 bases from J; bases unmatched to any gene: 4.